One and the same sample provided the 15 T cell receptor beta chains below, sequenced in a study of tissue T cells after allogeneic stem cell transplantation. TCRdb's table, derived via immunoSEQ multiplex PCR, lists solely in-frame clones and lacks some. The sample consists of roughly 3,600 clones, around 63% of them appearing once. The input for sequencing was tissue from the ileum, taken at autopsy. The receptors originated from a male donor at least 60 years old with lung cancer.

The rearrangement links TRBV10-2 to TRBJ2-5, with 13 bases identical to TRBD2. The CDR3 spans 15 residues. Trimming at V came to 6 bases and at J to 7 bases, leaving 8 bases not matched to a gene. Germline loops: CDR1 WSHSY, CDR2 SAAADI. CDR3 in DNA: TGCGCCAGCAGCCGGACTAGCGGGGGCCTCCTGACCCAGTACTTC. Protein: CASSRTSGGLLTQYF.

This sequence joins TRBV21-1 and TRBJ1-5. TRBV21-1 is a pseudogene segment. CDR3 length: 14 amino acids. In DNA form, the CDR3 reads TGTGCCAGCAGCTCACGACCAAGCAATCAGCCCCAGCATTTT. This gives the protein CASSSRPSNQPQHF.

This chain links TRBV13 with TRBJ1-2; D is unresolved. V was trimmed by 5 bases and J by 3 bases, leaving 7 bases between them. Germline loops: CDR1 PRHDT, CDR2 FYEKMQ (reference sequence). The CDR3 contains 12 residues. This chain's CDR3 is CASSLQDYGYTF. The CDR3, as DNA: TGTGCCAGCAGCCTCCAGGACTATGGCTACACCTTC. Complete variable domain (other parts from reference TRBV13 and TRBJ1-2): AAGVIQSPRHLIKEKRETATLKCYPIPRHDTVYWYQQGPGQDPQFLISFYEKMQSDKGSIPDRFSAQQFSDYHSELNMSSLELGDSALYFCASSLQDYGYTFGSGTRLTVV.

The rearrangement links TRBV6-6 to TRBJ2-3; 7 nucleotides line up with TRBD1. Germline CDR1 is MNHNY and CDR2 is SVGAGI (reference sequence). V trimming: 2 bases; J trimming: 5 bases; junction bases outside the gene matches: 7. CDR3 length: 15 residues. The CDR3 DNA reads as TGTGCCAGCAGTTACGGGCAGGGGGTTAAAGATACGCAGTATTTT. It is translated as CASSYGQGVKDTQYF.

The chain uses TRBV7-2 and TRBJ2-1, with 8 bases matching TRBD2. Trimming took 2 bases from V and 6 from J; bases not matched to a gene: 12. CDR3 length: 17 amino acids. Germline-derived CDR1 and CDR2 are SGHTA and FQGNSA. CDR3 in DNA: TGTGCCAGCAGCTTATTGTCTACGGGACTAGTAGTCAATGAGCAGTTCTTC. It translates to CASSLLSTGLVVNEQFF.

About this clone: A read error may produce the germline difference seen at one junction end. The V call is TRBV2, the J call TRBJ1-1; D is possibly TRBD1 (5 bases). CDR3 length: 13 residues. CDR1 is SNHLY, CDR2 FYNNEI, per germline. The CDR3 coding sequence is TGTGCCAACAGTGCTCAGGGAGGGACTGAAGCTTTCTTT. Encoded protein: CANSAQGGTEAFF.

This chain links TRBV9 with TRBJ2-5, with D uncertain. V shed 1 base and J shed 3 bases, with 13 bases lying between them. The CDR3 is made up of 15 amino acids. Germline-derived CDR1 and CDR2 are SGDLS and YYNGEE. CDR3 nucleotides: TGTGCCAGCAGCGTATCGAGCCTCCGGGAAGAGACCCAGTACTTC. It translates to CASSVSSLREETQYF. The complete variable domain, with remaining parts taken from reference TRBV9 and TRBJ2-5, reads DSGVTQTPKHLITATGQRVTLRCSPRSGDLSVYWYQQSLDQGLQFLIQYYNGEERAKGNILERFSAQQFPDLHSELNLSSLELGDSALYFCASSVSSLREETQYFGPGTRLLVL.

This clone came up a few times. The rearrangement links TRBV24-1 to TRBJ2-1, with 10 nucleotides matching TRBD1. The CDR3 covers 15 residues. Germline V gene sequence: CDR1 KGHDR, CDR2 SFDVKD. The ends lost 3 bases at V and 5 bases at J; junction bases unmatched: 3. CDR3 in DNA: TGTGCCACCAGTGATACCGGACAGGGGGACAATGAGCAGTTCTTC. This translates into CATSDTGQGDNEQFF.

The chain recombines TRBV27 with TRBJ1-2; TRBD1 matches at 7 bases. V trimming: 3 bases; J trimming: 1 base; junction bases outside the gene matches: 8. Germline-derived CDR1 and CDR2 are MNHEY and SMNVEV (reference sequence). The CDR3 runs to 16 residues. CDR3 DNA: TGTGCCAGCAGTTTGACAGGGCCGGGGGGTAACTATGGCTACACCTTC. As protein: CASSLTGPGGNYGYTF.

This clone was counted a single time. The V gene is TRBV6-5, the J gene TRBJ1-6, with 8 bases lining up with TRBD1. The ends lost 6 bases at V and 9 bases at J; junction bases unmatched: 10. This CDR3 is 15 amino acids long. The germline CDR1 and CDR2 sequences are MNHEY and SVGAGI. CDR3 sequence: CASSPTGGNSSPLHF. In DNA, the CDR3 is TGTGCCAGCAGCCCCACAGGGGGTAATTCTTCACCCCTCCACTTT.

This clone is labeled as large. The rearrangement links TRBV4-3 to TRBJ1-4; TRBD1 is a possible D gene (6 bases). This CDR3 contains 16 residues. Per germline, CDR1 LGHNA and CDR2 YSLEER. Trimming shortened V by 1 base and J by 5 bases, and 14 bases separated the two germline ends. CDR3 in DNA: TGCGCCAGCAGCCAAGTCGGGGGGGCCGCAAATGAAAAACTGTTTTTT. Protein product: CASSQVGGAANEKLFF.

The chain has TRBV2 and TRBJ2-5, with 10 bases aligning to TRBD1. This CDR3 has 13 residues. CDR1 is SNHLY, CDR2 FYNNEI, per germline. The V gene end was trimmed by 6 bases and the J gene end by 4 bases; junction bases not matched to a gene: 2. The CDR3 nucleotides are TGTGCCAGCAGCCGGGACAGGGGAGAGACCCAGTACTTC. This encodes CASSRDRGETQYF.

This clone came up a few times. V is TRBV5-4 and J is TRBJ2-7, with D perhaps TRBD1 (5 bases). Trimming left V 1 base short and J 7 bases short, with 9 bases between. Per the germline V gene, CDR1 is SGHNT and CDR2 is YYREEE (reference sequence). This CDR3 comprises 12 residues. The CDR3 here is CASSLPGQEQYF. The CDR3 nucleotides are TGTGCCAGCAGCTTGCCAGGGCAAGAGCAGTACTTC. Looking up the rest from reference TRBV5-4 and TRBJ2-7 gives the full variable domain: ETGVTQSPTHLIKTRGQQVTLRCSSQSGHNTVSWYQQALGQGPQFIFQYYREEENGRGNFPPRFSGLQFPNYSSELNVNALELDDSALYLCASSLPGQEQYFGPGTRLTVT.

V gene TRBV5-6 combines with J gene TRBJ2-1; 7 positions agree with TRBD2. Germline V lookup: CDR1 SGHDT, CDR2 YYEEEE. Unmatched junction bases numbered 5, after V lost 0 bases and J lost 8 bases. The CDR3 runs 14 residues. This CDR3 reads CASSLGLAADEQFF. The CDR3 DNA sequence: TGTGCCAGCAGCTTGGGACTAGCCGCAGATGAGCAGTTCTTC.

This clone has only a few counts. This sample includes further DNA sequences coding for the same CDR3. The chain employs TRBV5-1 and TRBJ2-5; no reliable D call. V gave up 0 bases and J gave up 3 bases, with 3 bases separating them. Germline CDR1 and CDR2: SGHRS and YFSETQ. This CDR3 region has 12 residues. The CDR3 sequence is CASSLEKETQYF. The CDR3 region has the DNA TGCGCCAGCAGCTTGGAAAAAGAGACCCAGTACTTC.